Listed here are 11 T cell receptor beta chains from one sample, sequenced in a study of persistence of HIV-infected CD4 T cells. The stimulus was lysate of CMV-infected fibroblasts, 9 to 10 ug/mL. Sorting of responding CD4+ T cells relied on upregulated CD40 ligand together with CD69. The antigens for these receptors are not known. Sequencing used immunoSEQ version 4 in survey mode. Assay: immunoSEQ multiplex PCR; the TCRdb copy retains only in-frame clones and omits some. The table has about 15,000 clones, about three quarters seen once; the top ten hold about 18%. The sample was CD4+ T cells sorted from PBMCs after roughly 20-hour stimulation, taken from a patient who received antiretroviral therapy. The receptors shown here come from an adult man with HIV who was CMV-seropositive.

This clone was observed a handful of times. The chain employs TRBV19 and TRBJ1-5; D gene ambiguous. There are 12 residues in the CDR3. With 6 bases removed from V and 7 bases from J, the gap between germline ends came to 10 bases. Germline V gene lookup returns CDR1 LNHDA and CDR2 SQIVND (reference sequence). Here the CDR3 reads CASSYLGQPQHF. The CDR3 nucleotides are TGTGCCAGTAGCTACCTCGGACAGCCCCAGCATTTT. Combining the CDR3 with reference TRBV19 and TRBJ1-5 gives the whole variable domain DGGITQSPKYLFRKEGQNVTLSCEQNLNHDAMYWYRQDPGQGLRLIYYSQIVNDFQKGDIAEGYSVSREKKESFPLTVTSAQKNPTAFYLCASSYLGQPQHFGDGTRLSIL.

The chain has TRBV5-1 and TRBJ2-7; D call uncertain. CDR3 length: 13 amino acids. The V and J ends lost 3 bases and 3 bases respectively, with 10 bases between them. CDR1 SGHRS and CDR2 YFSETQ come from the germline V gene. The CDR3 DNA reads as TGCGCCAGCAGCTCAAGCGCGAACTACGAGCAGTACTTC. This sequence encodes CASSSSANYEQYF. The full variable domain, completed using reference TRBV5-1 and TRBJ2-7, is KAGVTQTPRYLIKTRGQQVTLSCSPISGHRSVSWYQQTPGQGLQFLFEYFSETQRNKGNFPGRFSGRQFSNSRSEMNVSTLELGDSALYLCASSSSANYEQYFGPGTRLTVT.

The rearrangement uses TRBV2 and TRBJ2-7; D might be TRBD1 (6 bases). CDR1 is SNHLY, CDR2 FYNNEI, per germline. Trimming removed 6 bases at V and 5 bases at J, with 14 bases between. The CDR3 is 13 amino acids. This CDR3 is CASRYRGFDEQYF. The DNA for the CDR3 is TGTGCCAGCAGGTATAGGGGGTTCGACGAGCAGTACTTC.

This sequence joins TRBV28 and TRBJ1-2, with 8 bases lining up with TRBD1. Trimming took 1 base from V and 8 from J; bases not matched to a gene: 3. Looked up from germline, CDR1 is MDHEN and CDR2 is SYDVKM. The CDR3 length is 13 residues. Written as DNA, the CDR3 is TGTGCCAGCAGTTTATCAGGGGGCGCAGGCTACACCTTC. Translating it yields CASSLSGGAGYTF.

The chain combines TRBV10-3 with TRBJ2-7; 11 bases are a match to TRBD2. V was pared by 0 bases and J by 2 bases, with 3 bases of the junction left unmatched. The CDR3 extends over 16 amino acids. Germline assignment: CDR1 ENHRY and CDR2 SYGVKD. The DNA for the CDR3 is TGTGCCATCAGTGAGTCTAGCGGGGGGGCCCCCTACGAGCAGTACTTC. It is translated as CAISESSGGAPYEQYF.

The J gene is TRBJ1-1, the V gene TRBV28, with D unresolved. V was trimmed by 6 bases and J by 2 bases, leaving 7 bases between them. The CDR3 runs 12 residues. The germline gives CDR1 MDHEN, CDR2 SYDVKM. Here the CDR3 reads CASSPINTEAFF. The CDR3 DNA is TGTGCCAGCAGCCCGATTAACACTGAAGCTTTCTTT.

This chain connects TRBV3-1 (or the pseudogene TRBV3-2) to TRBJ2-3; the D gene is possibly TRBD2 (7 bases). V was clipped by 5 bases and J by 4 bases, with 19 bases between them. The CDR3 has 16 amino acids. CDR1 is LGHDT and CDR2 is YNNKEL in the germline V gene (reference sequence). The CDR3 is CASSVRGAGWADTQYF. The CDR3 DNA sequence: TGTGCCAGCAGCGTACGGGGGGCGGGTTGGGCAGATACGCAGTATTTT.

This chain links TRBV5-1 with TRBJ1-1; possibly TRBD1 for D (6 bases). V was clipped by 4 bases and J by 3 bases, with 16 bases between them. Germline V CDR1 and CDR2: SGHRS, YFSETQ. The CDR3 sequence is 15 residues long. CDR3 nucleotides: TGCGCCAGCAGCCAGGGGTCCTCGCCAGACACTGAAGCTTTCTTT. Protein: CASSQGSSPDTEAFF.

The chain is built from TRBV28 and TRBJ1-6; 9 bases are a match to TRBD1. CDR1 and CDR2 (germline): MDHEN, SYDVKM. The CDR3 spans 18 residues. V was pared by 5 bases and J by 9 bases, with 17 bases of the junction left unmatched. The CDR3 is CASSPPGQGPSGGSPLHF. DNA for the CDR3: TGTGCCAGCAGTCCGCCGGGACAGGGTCCCTCCGGAGGTTCACCCCTCCACTTT.

The J gene is TRBJ2-5, the V gene TRBV10-3; D uncertain. V lost 5 bases to trimming and J lost 5 bases, with 12 bases between them. The CDR3 covers 13 residues. Germline assignment: CDR1 ENHRY and CDR2 SYGVKD. In DNA, the CDR3 is TGTGCCATCAGTCGATCGGTTGGGGAGACCCAGTACTTC. Translated: CAISRSVGETQYF.

The chain has TRBV19 and TRBJ1-1; D may be TRBD1 (6 bases). V lost 5 bases and J 0 bases, leaving 13 bases between the germline ends. This CDR3 is built from 15 residues. Germline V lookup: CDR1 LNHDA, CDR2 SQIVND (reference sequence). CDR3 residues: CASSATGTLNTEAFF. In DNA form, the CDR3 reads TGTGCCAGTAGTGCAACCGGGACACTGAACACTGAAGCTTTCTTT.